The rows below give T cell receptor beta chains drawn from one sample of a study of blood T cell repertoires in COVID-19. Sequenced by immunoSEQ multiplex PCR; TCRdb stores in-frame clones only, minus some. The data show more than 110,000 clones, more than 75% seen once. The material sequenced was peripheral blood. These TCRs come from an elderly man with acute or convalescent COVID-19. Both conserved end residues are part of each CDR3. A D gene is named only where the DNA matches it firmly. Size values are once, few and many counts, or a class for expanded clones, and some rows have none.

clone size	V gene	D gene	J gene	CDR3 protein	CDR3 DNA
NA	TRBV6-6	NA	TRBJ1-4	CASSYIEKLFF	TGTGCCAGCAGTTATATTGAAAAACTGTTTTTT
NA	TRBV27	TRBD1	TRBJ1-2	CASSPQLDRVNYGYTF	TGTGCCAGCAGTCCCCAATTGGACAGGGTGAACTATGGCTACACCTTC
NA	TRBV28	NA	TRBJ1-2	CASRLTGIYGYTF	TGTGCCAGCAGGTTGACAGGAATCTATGGCTACACCTTC
NA	TRBV5-1	NA	TRBJ2-2	CASSLAPGVRLTGELFF	TGCGCCAGCAGCTTGGCCCCCGGGGTTCGGTTAACCGGGGAGCTGTTTTTT
once	TRBV18	TRBD2	TRBJ2-1	CASSRGGPNYNEQFF	TGTGCCAGCTCCCGGGGGGGCCCTAACTACAATGAGCAGTTCTTC
NA	TRBV6-1	TRBD1	TRBJ2-7	CASSEGTGGYEQYF	TGTGCCAGCAGTGAAGGGACAGGGGGCTACGAGCAGTACTTC
few	TRBV11-2	NA	TRBJ1-4	CASSLEPGVVFF	TGTGCCAGCAGCTTAGAGCCCGGGGTGGTGTTTTTT
NA	TRBV11-3	NA	TRBJ2-1	CASSLAAENNEQFF	TGTGCCAGCAGCTTAGCTGCCGAGAACAATGAGCAGTTCTTC
NA	TRBV7-9	TRBD1	TRBJ2-7	CASSLDFGQGAYEQYF	TGTGCCAGCAGCTTAGATTTCGGACAGGGGGCCTACGAGCAGTACTTC
NA	TRBV7-8	NA	TRBJ2-7	CASSVREQQYF	TGTGCCAGCAGTGTCAGGGAACAGCAGTACTTC
NA	TRBV7-8	NA	TRBJ1-5	CASSLGRLGVQPQHF	TGTGCCAGCAGCTTAGGAAGGTTAGGGGTTCAGCCCCAGCATTTT
NA	TRBV2	TRBD2	TRBJ2-3	CASSQYSGGTDTQYF	TGTGCCAGCAGTCAATATAGCGGGGGCACAGATACGCAGTATTTT
NA	TRBV2	TRBD1	TRBJ1-2	CASSKKTGGYGYTF	TGTGCCAGCAGCAAAAAGACAGGGGGCTATGGCTACACCTTC
few	TRBV28	TRBD2	TRBJ2-3	CASSPPAGLTDTQYF	TGTGCCAGCAGTCCCCCAGCGGGACTCACAGATACGCAGTATTTT
NA	TRBV7-2	TRBD1	TRBJ2-7	CASSLQDRGWNEQYF	TGTGCCAGCAGCTTGCAGGACAGGGGATGGAACGAGCAGTACTTC
few	TRBV5-1	TRBD2	TRBJ2-7	CASSSGLEPYEQYF	TGCGCCAGCAGCTCAGGACTAGAACCCTACGAGCAGTACTTC
NA	TRBV9	NA	TRBJ1-3	CASSPLSRGSGNTIYF	TGTGCCAGCAGCCCCCTATCGCGGGGGTCTGGAAACACCATATATTTT
NA	TRBV5-4	NA	TRBJ1-6	CASSLGQSDSPLHF	TGTGCCAGCAGCTTGGGACAGTCGGATTCACCCCTCCACTTT
NA	TRBV4-1	TRBD1	TRBJ1-1	CASSPRDRVITAEAFF	TGCGCCAGCAGCCCTAGGGACAGGGTGATTACGGCTGAAGCTTTCTTT
NA	TRBV28	NA	TRBJ1-5	CASIGTPEGNQPQHF	TGTGCCAGCATCGGGACACCCGAGGGCAATCAGCCCCAGCATTTT
NA	TRBV24-1	NA	TRBJ2-2	CATSDFARNTGELFF	TGTGCCACCAGTGATTTCGCGAGGAACACCGGGGAGCTGTTTTTT
once	TRBV7-2	TRBD2	TRBJ2-3	CASSFGSGGRSDTQYF	TGTGCCAGCAGCTTCGGTAGCGGGGGACGATCAGATACGCAGTATTTT
NA	TRBV9	TRBD2	TRBJ2-5	CASSVGLAGETQYF	TGTGCCAGCAGCGTCGGGCTAGCGGGGGAGACCCAGTACTTC
NA	TRBV19	NA	TRBJ1-1	CASSREGGVDTEAFF	TGTGCCAGTAGTAGGGAGGGGGGCGTGGACACTGAAGCTTTCTTT
NA	TRBV11-2	NA	TRBJ2-3	CASSLDRVTDTQYF	TGTGCCAGCAGCTTAGATCGGGTTACGGATACGCAGTATTTT
NA	TRBV2	NA	TRBJ1-5	CASSEARGHEQPQHF	TGTGCCAGCAGTGAAGCGCGGGGCCATGAACAGCCCCAGCATTTT
few	TRBV15	NA	TRBJ1-4	CATSRDGGGMMEKLFF	TGTGCCACCAGCAGAGATGGGGGGGGCATGATGGAAAAACTGTTTTTT
NA	TRBV19	TRBD1	TRBJ1-5	CASSIGDRDYYKFQPQHF	TGTGCCAGTAGTATTGGGGACAGGGATTATTACAAGTTTCAGCCCCAGCATTTT
NA	TRBV12-3/TRBV12-4	NA	TRBJ2-7	CASSSNTGEQYF	TGTGCCAGCAGTTCAAACACAGGCGAGCAGTACTTC
NA	TRBV30	TRBD1	TRBJ2-5	CAWNLGDRQETQYF	TGTGCCTGGAACTTGGGGGACAGACAAGAGACCCAGTACTTC
NA	TRBV28	NA	TRBJ1-1	CASSLRGNTEAFF	TGTGCCAGCAGTTTGCGGGGAAACACTGAAGCTTTCTTT
NA	TRBV7-2	NA	TRBJ1-2	CASSLDTGRAVYGYTF	TGTGCCAGCAGCTTAGACACGGGCAGGGCAGTTTACGGCTACACCTTC
NA	TRBV18	TRBD1	TRBJ1-2	CASSPTGGTVNYGYTF	TGTGCCAGCTCACCTACTGGGGGGACAGTGAACTATGGCTACACCTTC
once	TRBV3-1/TRBV3-2	NA	TRBJ1-6	CASSQGQRLSPLHF	TGTGCCAGCAGCCAAGGACAGAGACTTTCACCCCTCCACTTT
few	TRBV11-3	TRBD1	TRBJ2-7	CASSSTQGAAEQYF	TGTGCCAGCAGCTCGACTCAGGGGGCGGCCGAGCAGTACTTC
NA	TRBV7-3	NA	TRBJ1-5	CASSLTMGQPQHF	TGTGCCAGCAGCTTAACGATGGGCCAGCCCCAGCATTTT
NA	TRBV7-3	TRBD2	TRBJ2-3	CASLRGSTDTQYF	TGTGCCAGCTTGCGGGGGAGCACAGATACGCAGTATTTT
few	TRBV4-3	TRBD2	TRBJ2-7	CASSQAASGYEQYF	TGCGCCAGCAGCCAAGCCGCTAGCGGCTACGAGCAGTACTTC
NA	TRBV7-9	TRBD1	TRBJ2-7	CASSLAPGTGNEQYF	TGTGCCAGCAGCTTAGCCCCTGGGACAGGGAACGAGCAGTACTTC
NA	TRBV5-1	TRBD1	TRBJ1-2	CASSLQGAHGYTF	TGCGCCAGCAGCTTACAGGGGGCGCATGGCTACACCTTC
NA	TRBV5-1	TRBD1	TRBJ1-4	CASSLAPTGTNEKLFF	TGCGCCAGCAGCTTGGCCCCGACAGGGACTAATGAAAAACTGTTTTTT
NA	TRBV5-4	TRBD1	TRBJ1-1	CASSLIQGAGTEAFF	TGTGCCAGCAGCTTGATCCAGGGGGCGGGTACTGAAGCTTTCTTT
few	TRBV3-1/TRBV3-2	NA	TRBJ1-2	CASSQGGLGSYTF	TGTGCCAGCAGCCAGGGGGGGCTTGGGAGCTACACCTTC
NA	TRBV6-6	TRBD1	TRBJ1-1	CASSYFGTDTNTEAFF	TGTGCCAGCAGTTATTTCGGGACAGACACGAACACTGAAGCTTTCTTT
NA	TRBV19	TRBD1	TRBJ1-5	CASSINRGEGQPQHF	TGTGCCAGTAGTATCAACAGGGGGGAAGGTCAGCCCCAGCATTTT
NA	TRBV28	NA	TRBJ1-6	CASRGANYNSPLHF	TGTGCCAGCAGGGGGGCAAACTATAATTCACCCCTCCACTTT
NA	TRBV7-9	TRBD2	TRBJ2-2	CASSSVGGASGELFF	TGTGCCAGCAGCTCCGTCGGGGGGGCTTCCGGGGAGCTGTTTTTT
NA	TRBV7-2	NA	TRBJ1-5	CASSSTRDQPQHF	TGTGCCAGCAGCTCTACCCGAGATCAGCCCCAGCATTTT
NA	TRBV28	TRBD2	TRBJ2-5	CASSLLAGGQETQYF	TGTGCCAGCAGTTTGCTAGCGGGGGGGCAAGAGACCCAGTACTTC
NA	TRBV9	TRBD1	TRBJ2-2	CASSGSRGQTNTGELFF	TGTGCCAGCAGCGGAAGTCGGGGACAGACGAACACCGGGGAGCTGTTTTTT
NA	TRBV24-1	TRBD1	TRBJ2-1	CATSVWRQGANEQFF	TGTGCCACCAGTGTCTGGAGACAGGGGGCCAATGAGCAGTTCTTC
NA	TRBV7-3	NA	TRBJ2-1	CASGSVGGEQFF	TGTGCCAGCGGTAGTGTGGGGGGTGAGCAGTTCTTC
NA	TRBV5-5	TRBD1	TRBJ2-5	CASSLDGQGTGTQTQYF	TGTGCCAGCAGCTTGGACGGACAGGGCACGGGAACGCAGACCCAGTACTTC
NA	TRBV3-1/TRBV3-2	TRBD1	TRBJ1-2	CASSQLDRVGSGYTF	TGTGCCAGCAGCCAGCTTGACAGGGTAGGAAGTGGCTACACCTTC
NA	TRBV7-2	TRBD1	TRBJ1-1	CASSQLTGNTEAFF	TGTGCCAGCAGCCAATTGACAGGGAATACTGAAGCTTTCTTT
NA	TRBV19	TRBD1	TRBJ2-7	CASHANRDRDHEQYF	TGTGCCAGTCACGCAAACCGGGACAGGGACCACGAGCAGTACTTC
NA	TRBV5-1	TRBD1	TRBJ1-4	CASRSSTGHNEKLFF	TGCGCCAGCAGATCCTCGACAGGGCATAATGAAAAACTGTTTTTT
NA	TRBV12-5	NA	TRBJ1-3	CASGLTTDGNTIYF	TGTGCTAGTGGTTTGACGACAGATGGAAACACCATATATTTT
few	TRBV3-1/TRBV3-2	NA	TRBJ2-7	CASSQYQAKEQYF	TGTGCCAGCAGCCAATATCAAGCGAAGGAGCAGTACTTC